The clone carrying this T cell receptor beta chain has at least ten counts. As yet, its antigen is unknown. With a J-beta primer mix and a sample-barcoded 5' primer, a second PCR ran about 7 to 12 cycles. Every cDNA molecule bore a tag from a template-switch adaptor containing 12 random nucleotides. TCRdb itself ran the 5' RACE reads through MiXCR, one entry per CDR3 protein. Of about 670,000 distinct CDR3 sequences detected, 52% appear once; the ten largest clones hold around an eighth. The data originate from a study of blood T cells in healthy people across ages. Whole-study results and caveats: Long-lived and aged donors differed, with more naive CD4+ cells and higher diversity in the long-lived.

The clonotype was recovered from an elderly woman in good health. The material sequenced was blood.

CDR3 loop: CASSVEAYNEQFF. CDR3 nucleotides: TGTGCCAGCAGCGTAGAGGCCTACAATGAGCAGTTCTTC. This chain joins TRBV9 and TRBJ2-1; D not resolved. Germline CDR1 SGDLS, CDR2 YYNGEE. The CDR3 totals 13 residues. V was pared by 0 bases and J by 2 bases, with 3 bases between.